Presented here are 21 T cell receptor beta chains from one specimen sequenced in a study of monozygotic twins with inflammatory bowel disease. No DNA is given; TCRdb re-called the 5' RACE reads and lists each CDR3 protein once. Its table lists fewer than 550,000 distinct CDR3 sequences. Sample: blood. The receptors were gathered from a human donor with ulcerative colitis or Crohn's disease, or a healthy co-twin of an affected twin (not recorded which).

The chain employs TRBV20-1 and TRBJ1-2. Germline V gene data show CDR1 as DFQATT and CDR2 as SNEGSKA (reference sequence). The CDR3 has 12 amino acids. The CDR3: CSATVMNYGYTF.

V and J are TRBV7-2 and TRBJ2-7; the TRBD1 assignment by TCRdb is unverifiable without DNA. Germline assignment: CDR1 SGHTA and CDR2 FQGNSA. The CDR3 consists of 14 residues. This CDR3 reads CASSFSGEVGEQYF.

The V call is TRBV5-1, the J call TRBJ2-6; TCRdb's D call, TRBD2, is unchecked because there is no DNA. From germline, CDR1 is SGHRS and CDR2 YFSETQ. The CDR3 spans 16 residues. CDR3 sequence: CASSPPRETGANVLTF.

The J gene is TRBJ1-1, the V gene TRBV5-1; TCRdb returns TRBD1, unconfirmable since there is no DNA. This CDR3 region has 15 residues. CDR1 and CDR2 from the germline V gene are SGHRS and YFSETQ. The CDR3 is CASSAGGTANTEAFF.

CDR3 residues: CASSTTRGQGAAWRTF. The rearrangement uses TRBV6-5 and TRBJ1-2; TCRdb returns TRBD1, unconfirmable since there is no DNA. Germline CDR1 and CDR2: MNHEY and SVGAGI. The CDR3 consists of 16 residues.

The chain has TRBV7-3 and TRBJ2-1. This CDR3 is built from 16 residues. CDR1 SGHTA and CDR2 FQGTGA come from the germline V gene. CDR3 region: CASSLDGSGSYNEQFF.

The chain uses TRBV6-5 and TRBJ1-5; the TRBD1 assignment by TCRdb is unverifiable without DNA. The germline V gene encodes CDR1 MNHEY and CDR2 SVGAGI. CDR3 size: 19 residues. CDR3 protein: CASSYSWTLEFGSNQPQHF.

V gene TRBV25-1 combines with J gene TRBJ2-2. The CDR3 covers 15 residues. The germline V gene encodes CDR1 MGHDK and CDR2 SYGVNS. The CDR3 loop is CASSEYSSDTGELFF.

This rearrangement joins TRBV12-3 or TRBV12-4 to TRBJ2-7; TCRdb's D call, TRBD2, is unchecked because there is no DNA. The length of the CDR3 is 13 residues. The CDR3 spells CASSLSLWEGQYF.

The chain uses TRBV7-2 and TRBJ2-5; the D call from TCRdb, TRBD2, cannot be confirmed without DNA. CDR3 length equals 16 residues. CDR1 is SGHTA, CDR2 FQGNSA, per germline. The chain's CDR3 is CASSLSRWEGRETQYF.

The rearrangement uses TRBV20-1 and TRBJ1-2. Germline V gene data show CDR1 as DFQATT and CDR2 as SNEGSKA (reference sequence). The CDR3 consists of 13 residues. The CDR3 protein is CSASKGSDYGYTF.

The V gene is TRBV5-1, the J gene TRBJ2-3. The CDR3 loop spans 15 amino acids. Looked up from germline, CDR1 is SGHRS and CDR2 is YFSETQ. The CDR3 here is CASSLAGFGTDTQYF.

The V gene is TRBV5-4, the J gene TRBJ2-1; TCRdb reports TRBD2, a call that lacks DNA to check it against. The CDR3 length is 15 residues. CDR1 is SGHNT, CDR2 YYREEE, per germline (reference sequence). CDR3 protein: CASSGGLVSYNEQFF. Full variable domain (outside the CDR3, taken from reference TRBV5-4 and TRBJ2-1): ETGVTQSPTHLIKTRGQQVTLRCSSQSGHNTVSWYQQALGQGPQFIFQYYREEENGRGNFPPRFSGLQFPNYSSELNVNALELDDSALYLCASSGGLVSYNEQFFGPGTRLTVL.

The chain carries TRBV4-2 and TRBJ2-3; lacking DNA, the TRBD2 call made by TCRdb goes unchecked. This CDR3 spans 16 amino acids. Germline V gene sequence: CDR1 LGHNA, CDR2 YNFKEQ. The CDR3 protein is CASSPIAGASTDTQYF.

This CDR3 reads CASSSTGFTEAFF. This rearrangement joins TRBV7-3 to TRBJ1-1. CDR1 and CDR2 (germline): SGHTA, FQGTGA. The CDR3 is 13 amino acids.

This chain connects TRBV12-3 or TRBV12-4 to TRBJ2-1. CDR3 length: 14 residues. The CDR3 sequence is CASSLEMLELEQFF.

The CDR3 loop is CATSRHLATDTQYF. The chain recombines TRBV15 with TRBJ2-3. Germline CDR1 reads LNHNV; CDR2 reads YYDKDF (reference sequence). The CDR3 is 14 amino acids.

The chain has TRBV18 and TRBJ2-3; TCRdb proposes TRBD2, but this gene call is untestable without DNA. CDR3 size: 14 residues. Germline V lookup: CDR1 KGHSH, CDR2 LQKENI. The CDR3 protein is CASSPGPSTDTQYF.

The rearrangement uses TRBV7-2 and TRBJ2-7; the TCRdb D gene call, TRBD1, has no DNA to confirm it. CDR1 SGHTA and CDR2 FQGNSA come from the germline V gene. CDR3 length: 15 residues. CDR3 residues: CASSLVQGETYEQYF. Looking up the rest from reference TRBV7-2 and TRBJ2-7 gives the full variable domain: GAGVSQSPSNKVTEKGKDVELRCDPISGHTALYWYRQSLGQGLEFLIYFQGNSAPDKSGLPSDRFSAERTGGSVSTLTIQRTQQEDSAVYLCASSLVQGETYEQYFGPGTRLTVT.

The rearrangement links TRBV7-2 to TRBJ2-5; TCRdb's D gene call, TRBD1, goes unchecked for lack of DNA. This CDR3 contains 17 residues. In germline, CDR1 is SGHTA, CDR2 FQGNSA. CDR3 sequence: CASSLRGGSLGQETQYF.

This chain links TRBV24-1 with TRBJ2-1; with no DNA, the TCRdb D assignment of TRBD2 cannot be verified. CDR1 is KGHDR and CDR2 is SFDVKD in the germline V gene. The CDR3 covers 16 residues. CDR3 sequence: CATSDLSGSSYNEQFF.